This TCR beta chain was recovered during a study of blood T cells in healthy people across ages. Study-wide findings and caveats: Researchers report that TCR beta diversity correlated strongly with naive T cell percentage.

V gave up 6 bases and J gave up 0 bases, with 16 bases separating them. Germline CDR1 reads SGHTA; CDR2 reads FQGNSA. The CDR3 runs to 16 residues. Combining a sample-barcoded 5' primer with a J-beta primer mix, a second PCR ran for roughly 7 to 11 cycles. TCRdb called the 5' RACE reads again in MiXCR, with one record for every CDR3 protein. This sample has about 800,000 distinct CDR3 sequences, with around a quarter found just once. A few counts support this clonotype. Its target is unknown. The authors extracted at least 5 micrograms of total RNA per sample. The same sample was also used in a study of T cells of mothers and their children. From that paper: The people who donated were three healthy Caucasian mothers and their six children. Related mother-child pairs showed slightly higher but non-significant overlap than unrelated pairs.

The sequence was obtained from a boy between 10 and 17 years old in good health. The sample taken for sequencing was blood. The chain carries TRBV7-2 and TRBJ2-3; a possible D gene is TRBD2 (5 bases). CDR3 in DNA: TGTGCCAGCAGTTTGACACGGGGAACTAGCACAGATACGCAGTATTTT. It yields the protein CASSLTRGTSTDTQYF.